This TCR beta chain was sequenced in a study of T cells in Graves' hyperthyroidism and ophthalmopathy. Study-wide results and caveats: In validation, the model predicted ophthalmopathy. These predictions came a median roughly 6.5 months before onset.

RNA transcripts served as the template for amplifying TCR beta CDR3 regions. The study used the HTBI primer set for a first-round RT-PCR of the TCR CDR3. In TCRdb, the multiplex PCR reads were re-called with MiXCR into one record per CDR3 protein. The sample consists of approximately 700,000 distinct CDR3 sequences, nearly 45% of them appearing once. There are 15 residues in the CDR3. With V trimmed by 0 bases and J by 13 bases, 10 bases remained unmatched. Germline V lookup: CDR1 SGHRS, CDR2 YFSETQ. This clonotype was recorded at least ten times. The target antigen is unknown. Sequenced sample: peripheral blood or thyroid tissue (not recorded which). The V and J genes are TRBV5-1 and TRBJ1-4; 9 positions match TRBD1. The clonotype originates from an adult man with Graves' disease, either hyperthyroidism or ophthalmopathy (not recorded which). Here the CDR3 reads CASSLGPDRGVGLFF. DNA for the CDR3: TGCGCCAGCAGCTTGGGGCCGGACAGGGGAGTCGGACTGTTTTTT.